This T cell receptor beta chain was retrieved from a study of blood T cell repertoires in COVID-19. The wider study: Nucleic acid was either cDNA or gDNA, and it came from T cells, B-cell-depleted T cells, or PBMCs.

Per the germline V gene, CDR1 is LNHDA and CDR2 is SQIVND (reference sequence). CDR3 size: 15 residues. The V and J ends lost 6 bases and 9 bases, in that order; junction bases with no gene match: 13. This clone was detected only once. Sequenced by immunoSEQ multiplex PCR; TCRdb stores in-frame clones only, minus some. The table includes about 80,000 clones, around 88% detected once. This clonotype originated in a man older than 75 with active or convalescent COVID-19. The chain joins TRBV19 to TRBJ2-1, with 8 bases that match TRBD1. Sequencing used peripheral blood. CDR3 region: CASSPDRATNGEQFF. Here the CDR3 DNA reads TGTGCCAGTAGCCCGGACAGGGCGACGAATGGTGAGCAGTTCTTC.